This T cell receptor (beta chain) was obtained from a study of OX40 agonist ivuxolimab in advanced cancers. Sequencing used immunoSEQ multiplex PCR; TCRdb keeps in-frame clones, though not all of them. The profile shows tens of thousands of clones, around nine tenths of them singletons. Per the germline V gene, CDR1 is SGHTA and CDR2 is FQGTGA. The CDR3 spans 16 residues. Trimming pared 4 bases from V and 0 bases from J, leaving 12 bases between. This sequence joins TRBV7-3 and TRBJ2-2; TRBD1 might be the D (6 bases). The source material was CD4+ or CD8+ T cells sorted from blood, sampled in a trial of the OX40 agonist ivuxolimab. The source of this sequence is an adult with an advanced solid tumor such as melanoma, head and neck, liver or kidney cancer. DNA for the CDR3: TGTGCCAGCAGCTCCAGGGGCGCCGCGAACACCGGGGAGCTGTTTTTT. Amino acids: CASSSRGAANTGELFF.